The clone carrying this TCR beta chain was seen only a few times. What it recognizes is unknown. V trimming: 0 bases; J trimming: 3 bases; junction bases outside the gene matches: 9. CDR1 and CDR2 (germline): SGHNT, YYREEE (reference sequence). The length of the CDR3 is 17 residues. A multiplex PCR was run with 60 Vbeta primers and 13 Jbeta primers. Using immunoSEQ multiplex PCR, the repertoire was profiled, and TCRdb retains in-frame clones only, with some absent. The table shows tens of thousands of clones, with approximately 80% occurring only once. This sample stems from a study of cytomegalovirus exposure and HLA in healthy donors. Findings of the study overall: Cytomegalovirus-associated status was assigned to 150 to 200 TCR beta chains.

Sequenced sample: PBMCs. The origin of this receptor is a middle-aged woman in good health and CMV-seronegative. The chain joins TRBV5-4 to TRBJ2-3, with 8 bases aligning to TRBD2. The CDR3 here is CASSLALAGGVTDTQYF. The CDR3 DNA follows: TGTGCCAGCAGCTTGGCTCTGGCGGGAGGCGTGACAGATACGCAGTATTTT.